Each of the 8 T cell receptor beta chains below was sequenced from the same sample in a study of T cell responses to AZD1222 COVID-19 vaccine. The table came from immunoSEQ multiplex PCR; TCRdb's copy has only in-frame clones and leaves some out. Among 95,000 to 100,000 clones listed, about 86% were seen once. Sequences were derived from peripheral blood, sampled on day 0 of AZD1222 vaccination. The receptor source for this set is an adult in good health.

V is TRBV7-2 and J is TRBJ2-5; TRBD1 matches at 7 bases. The V gene's germline CDR1 is SGHTA and CDR2 FQGNSA. The CDR3 is 13 amino acids. The ends lost 5 bases at V and 2 bases at J; junction bases unmatched: 2. The CDR3 coding sequence is TGTGCCAGCAGCAGGGGACAGCAAGAGACCCAGTACTTC. Residues: CASSRGQQETQYF.

The chain has TRBV28 and TRBJ1-5; D call uncertain. The germline V and J ends were trimmed by 2 bases and 4 bases, with 9 bases remaining between them. The CDR3 covers 14 residues. CDR1 is MDHEN, CDR2 SYDVKM, per germline. CDR3 in amino acids: CASSLGLENQPQHF. Here the CDR3 DNA reads TGTGCCAGCAGTTTAGGGTTGGAGAATCAGCCCCAGCATTTT.

As for this clone: At one of its ends the junction is not consistent with the germline gene, which may arise from a read error. The V and J genes are TRBV7-9 and TRBJ2-1; unclear D gene. This CDR3 spans 14 amino acids. Germline V CDR1 and CDR2: SEHNR, FQNEAQ (reference sequence). Here the CDR3 reads CASSLLVSHNEQFF. CDR3 DNA: TGTGCCAGCAGCTTATTAGTCTCCCACAATGAGCAGTTCTTC.

The chain uses TRBV7-3 and TRBJ2-5; unclear D gene. Between the trimmed V and J ends, which lost 4 bases and 5 bases, there was a span of 11 bases. CDR1 is SGHTA and CDR2 is FQGTGA in the germline V gene. There are 13 residues in the CDR3. In DNA form, the CDR3 reads TGTGCCAGCAGCTCATCATTTCGGGAGACCCAGTACTTC. Translated: CASSSSFRETQYF.

V is TRBV28 and J is TRBJ1-4, with TRBD1 matching 7 bases. The J segment lost 1 base and the V segment lost 6 bases, leaving 5 bases of the junction unmatched. This CDR3 is 15 amino acids long. Germline CDR1 MDHEN, CDR2 SYDVKM. The CDR3 DNA follows: TGTGCCAGCAGCGCAGGGGGTATAACTAATGAAAAACTGTTTTTT. This encodes CASSAGGITNEKLFF.

The chain is built from TRBV27 and TRBJ1-4, with 8 nucleotides matching TRBD1. CDR1 is MNHEY, CDR2 SMNVEV, per germline (reference sequence). The junction had 8 bases not matched to a gene; V was cut back by 3 bases and J by 8 bases. The CDR3 covers 15 residues. As DNA, the CDR3 is TGTGCCAGCAGTTTTGGTTACAGGGGGTTGGAAAAACTGTTTTTT. Protein sequence: CASSFGYRGLEKLFF. Variable domain in full (rest from reference TRBV27 and TRBJ1-4): EAQVTQNPRYLITVTGKKLTVTCSQNMNHEYMSWYRQDPGLGLRQIYYSMNVEVTDKGDVPEGYKVSRKEKRNFPLILESPSPNQTSLYFCASSFGYRGLEKLFFGSGTQLSVL.

The V gene is TRBV2, the J gene TRBJ2-7, with TRBD1 matching 9 bases. This CDR3 has 14 residues. V lost 1 base, J lost 3 bases, and 1 base stayed unmatched. Germline V lookup: CDR1 SNHLY, CDR2 FYNNEI. The CDR3: CASSEEGQGYEQYF. DNA for the CDR3: TGTGCCAGCAGTGAAGAGGGACAGGGCTACGAGCAGTACTTC.

The CDR3 reads CASSLDNEQFF. In nucleotides, the CDR3 is TGCGCCAGCAGCTTGGACAATGAGCAGTTCTTC. The chain carries TRBV5-1 and TRBJ2-1; the D is unclear. CDR1 SGHRS and CDR2 YFSETQ come from the germline V gene. The CDR3 totals 11 residues. The V end was cut by 0 bases, the J end by 5 bases, with 0 bases between.